This record concerns one T cell receptor (beta chain) sequence. Its antigen is as yet unknown. This specimen comes from a study of siplizumab effects on memory and regulatory T cells. Study-level points and caveats: Naive T cells apparently outstripped memory cells in diversity and seemed major alloresponse contributors.

The protocol was immunoSEQ multiplex PCR, while the TCRdb copy is restricted to in-frame clones and leaves out a portion. The table lists roughly 100,000 clones, about 94% of them singletons. CDR3 size: 15 residues. The junction had 6 bases not matched to a gene; V was cut back by 1 base and J by 5 bases. Sequencing used CD4+ T cells sorted from blood. The receptor was derived from a human donor in good health. This chain uses TRBV5-7 with TRBJ2-5; TRBD2 aligns across 9 bases. TRBV5-7 counts as an open reading frame of uncertain function. The CDR3 loop is CASSLLGTSRETQYF. The CDR3 region has the DNA TGTGCCAGCAGCTTGTTAGGGACTAGCAGGGAGACCCAGTACTTC.